This entry is about one T cell receptor beta chain. Its specificity is not known. This entry belongs to a study of T cell responses to AZD1222 COVID-19 vaccine. Study-level information: Second-dose timings of about 4 or about 12 weeks were pooled.

The study, taken as a whole, reports: Females made up more of the donors, who were largely white British, and clonal diversity may have come out too low. Two doses of AZD1222 preceded a rise in Spike-specific TCR breadth and depth. Repertoires were collected only later (after the peak T cell response had occurred).

The CDR3 contains 13 residues. Per germline, CDR1 SGHTA and CDR2 FQGTGA. Between the trimmed V and J ends, which lost 5 bases and 5 bases, there was a span of 10 bases. This table comes from immunoSEQ multiplex PCR, and its TCRdb copy is limited to in-frame clones, with some not included. Here the sample spans tens of thousands of clones, more than 70% being singletons. The clonotype comes from an adult in good health. The V gene is TRBV7-3, the J gene TRBJ2-1; D uncertain. Source: peripheral blood, taken on day 0 of AZD1222 vaccination. The CDR3 reads CASSVDPDNEQFF. The CDR3 DNA sequence: TGTGCCAGCAGCGTGGACCCGGACAATGAGCAGTTCTTC.